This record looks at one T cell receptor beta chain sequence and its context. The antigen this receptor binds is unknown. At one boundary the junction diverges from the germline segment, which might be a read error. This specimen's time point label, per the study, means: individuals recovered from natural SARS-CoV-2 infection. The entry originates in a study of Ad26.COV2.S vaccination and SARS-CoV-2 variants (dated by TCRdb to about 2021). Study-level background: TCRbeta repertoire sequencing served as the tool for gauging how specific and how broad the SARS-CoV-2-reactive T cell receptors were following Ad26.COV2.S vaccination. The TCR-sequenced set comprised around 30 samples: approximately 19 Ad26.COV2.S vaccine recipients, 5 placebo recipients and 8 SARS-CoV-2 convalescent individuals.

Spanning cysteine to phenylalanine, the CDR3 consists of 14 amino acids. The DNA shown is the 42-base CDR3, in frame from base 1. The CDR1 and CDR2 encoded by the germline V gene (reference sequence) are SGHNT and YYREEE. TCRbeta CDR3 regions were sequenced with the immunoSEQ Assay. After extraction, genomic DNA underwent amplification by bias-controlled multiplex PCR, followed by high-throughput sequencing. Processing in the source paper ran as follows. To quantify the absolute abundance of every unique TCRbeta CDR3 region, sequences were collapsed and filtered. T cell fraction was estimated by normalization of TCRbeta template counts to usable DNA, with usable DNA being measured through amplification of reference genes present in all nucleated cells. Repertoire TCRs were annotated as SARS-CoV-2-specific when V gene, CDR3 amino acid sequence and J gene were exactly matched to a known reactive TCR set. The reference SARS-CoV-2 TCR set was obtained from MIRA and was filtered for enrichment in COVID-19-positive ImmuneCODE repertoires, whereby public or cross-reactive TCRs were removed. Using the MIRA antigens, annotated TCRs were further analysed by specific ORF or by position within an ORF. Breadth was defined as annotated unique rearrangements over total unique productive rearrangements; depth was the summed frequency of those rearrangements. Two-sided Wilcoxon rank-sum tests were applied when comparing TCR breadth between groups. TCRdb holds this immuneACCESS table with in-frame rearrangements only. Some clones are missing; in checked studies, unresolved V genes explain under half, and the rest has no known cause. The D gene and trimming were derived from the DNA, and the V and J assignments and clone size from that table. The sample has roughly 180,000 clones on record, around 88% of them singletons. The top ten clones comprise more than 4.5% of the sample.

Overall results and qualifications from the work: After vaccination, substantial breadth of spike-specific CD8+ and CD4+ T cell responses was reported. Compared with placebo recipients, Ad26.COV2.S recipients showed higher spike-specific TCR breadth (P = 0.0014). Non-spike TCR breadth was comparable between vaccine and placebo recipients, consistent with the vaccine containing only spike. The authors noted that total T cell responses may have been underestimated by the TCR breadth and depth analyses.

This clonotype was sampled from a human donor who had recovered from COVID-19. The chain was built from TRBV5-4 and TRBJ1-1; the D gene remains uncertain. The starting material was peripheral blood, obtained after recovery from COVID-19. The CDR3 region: CASTLQGRNTEAFF. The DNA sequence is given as TGTGCCAGCACCTTGCAAGGCAGGAACACTGAAGCTTTCTTT.